One sample yielded the 10 T cell receptor beta chains listed below, sequenced in a study of immune characterization of retroperitoneal liposarcoma. Using its own MiXCR run on the PCR reads, TCRdb lists one record per CDR3 protein. Of fewer than 25,000 distinct CDR3 sequences in the sample, 37% were seen once. Material for sequencing was blood. The receptors here all came from a male donor with retroperitoneal liposarcoma.

This clonotype was seen a handful of times. The genes are TRBV6-1 and TRBJ2-1, with D possibly TRBD2 on 6 matching bases. The J call is in doubt because the DNA end fits TRBJ2-7 better. Germline values: CDR1 MNHNS, CDR2 SASEGT. The CDR3 extends over 14 amino acids. CDR3 amino acids: CASSGPGGTYEQYF. CDR3 bases: TGTGCCAGCAGTGGGCCCGGGGGAACCTACGAGCAGTACTTC.

This sequence joins TRBV6-1 and TRBJ2-3; 8 bases are shared with TRBD2. The ends lost 5 bases at V and 9 bases at J; junction bases unmatched: 13. Per germline, CDR1 MNHNS and CDR2 SASEGT. This CDR3 is 15 amino acids long. The CDR3 DNA sequence: TGTGCCAGCAGTTCCCCGGGCGGGAGGAGACGGACGCAGTATTTT. This encodes CASSSPGGRRRTQYF.

This chain joins TRBV6-1 and TRBJ2-1; 13 positions agree with TRBD2. The tail of the sequence fits TRBJ2-7 better, so the J call may be wrong. Per germline, CDR1 MNHNS and CDR2 SASEGT. The CDR3 has 19 residues. CDR3 protein: CASSAPGLAGTPSYNEQYF. As DNA, the CDR3 is TGTGCCAGCAGTGCCCCGGGACTAGCGGGGACTCCCTCCTACAATGAGCAGTACTTC.

This clonotype was observed a handful of times. The chain recombines TRBV6-1 with TRBJ1-1; no clear D gene. The germline V gene has CDR1 MNHNS and CDR2 SASEGT. The CDR3 runs to 15 residues. Trimming stripped 5 bases from V and 2 bases from J, with 15 bases between. The DNA of the CDR3 is TGTGCCAGCAGTTCAATCTCGCCGGCTAACACTGAAGCTTTCTTT. This gives the protein CASSSISPANTEAFF.

V gene TRBV6-1 combines with J gene TRBJ1-2; D gene uncertain. The CDR3 sequence is 11 residues long. V was clipped by 5 bases and J by 4 bases, with 5 bases between them. The germline V gene has CDR1 MNHNS and CDR2 SASEGT. The CDR3 DNA reads as TGTGCCAGCAGTTTCGCCTATGGCTACACCTTC. Amino acids: CASSFAYGYTF.

This rearrangement joins TRBV5-1 to TRBJ2-5; D is uncertain. This CDR3 comprises 13 residues. The germline gives CDR1 SGHRS, CDR2 YFSETQ. V lost 0 bases to trimming and J lost 2 bases, with 5 bases between them. The CDR3 DNA follows: TGCGCCAGCAGCTTGGGGAAACAAGAGACCCAGTACTTC. Protein product: CASSLGKQETQYF.

The chain is built from TRBV6-1 and TRBJ2-5; 8 nucleotides align to TRBD2. The CDR3 length is 13 residues. Germline V lookup: CDR1 MNHNS, CDR2 SASEGT. With V trimmed by 4 bases and J by 7 bases, 5 bases remained unmatched. CDR3 residues: CASSGLRGGTQYF. Here the CDR3 DNA reads TGTGCCAGCAGTGGGCTCCGGGGGGGGACCCAGTACTTC.

This clonotype was counted at least ten times. The rearrangement joins TRBV6-1 to TRBJ2-1; no definite D call. The DNA end lines up better with TRBJ2-7; the J call may be wrong. Per the germline V gene, CDR1 is MNHNS and CDR2 is SASEGT. The CDR3 is made up of 13 amino acids. DNA of the CDR3: TGTGCCAGCATTGTGGACCACCCCTACGAGCAGTACTTC. Translated, it gives CASIVDHPYEQYF.

There are a few counts of this clonotype. This chain links TRBV7-2 with TRBJ2-3; the D is unclear. The V end was cut by 5 bases, the J end by 4 bases, with 10 bases between. Germline V gene sequence: CDR1 SGHTA, CDR2 FQGNSA. This CDR3 contains 13 residues. The CDR3 is CASSESGSDTQYF. The CDR3 region has the DNA TGTGCCAGCAGCGAGAGTGGGTCAGATACGCAGTATTTT. Drawing the rest from reference TRBV7-2 and TRBJ2-3, the complete variable domain is GAGVSQSPSNKVTEKGKDVELRCDPISGHTALYWYRQSLGQGLEFLIYFQGNSAPDKSGLPSDRFSAERTGGSVSTLTIQRTQQEDSAVYLCASSESGSDTQYFGPGTRLTVL.

Within the sample, this clonotype is medium-sized. The chain joins TRBV7-2 to TRBJ2-1; 10 positions agree with TRBD2. The V segment lost 5 bases and the J segment 2 bases; nucleotides outside the gene matches: 3. The CDR3 runs to 15 residues. Germline CDR1 is SGHTA and CDR2 is FQGNSA. For the CDR3, the DNA is TGTGCCAGCAGCCGGACTAGCGGCGCCTACAATGAGCAGTTCTTC. Translated, it gives CASSRTSGAYNEQFF.